These 24 T cell receptor beta chains originate from one sample sequenced in a study of shared clonotypes between healthy human individuals. Repertoires were generated with immunoSEQ multiplex PCR, while TCRdb's copy carries only in-frame clones and drops some. This table holds over a million clones, roughly 80% found once. Sequenced material: memory CD4+ T cells sorted from blood. Subset in this sample: CD45RA-negative fraction. The receptors originated from a man aged 18 to 29 in good health.

This clone was seen a few times. This chain uses TRBV5-1 with TRBJ2-1; D perhaps matches TRBD1 (6 bases). The germline CDR1 and CDR2 sequences are SGHRS and YFSETQ. The CDR3 covers 14 residues. V shed 4 bases and J shed 8 bases, with 16 bases lying between them. The CDR3 DNA follows: TGCGCCAGCAGCACCCGGGACACGCGGGATGAGCAGTTCTTC. Encoded protein: CASSTRDTRDEQFF.

The chain couples TRBV5-4 to TRBJ2-2, with D tentatively TRBD1 or TRBD2 (5 bases each). The V end was cut by 4 bases, the J end by 0 bases, with 7 bases between. Germline CDR1 SGHNT, CDR2 YYREEE (reference sequence). The CDR3 has 14 residues. The CDR3 region is CASSRDPNTGELFF. The CDR3 DNA follows: TGTGCCAGCAGCCGGGACCCGAACACCGGGGAGCTGTTTTTT.

This clone was observed many times. The CDR3 DNA is TGTGCCTGGAGCGGAGGACAGGGTAATTACGATACGCAGTATTTT. This codes for CAWSGGQGNYDTQYF. The chain uses TRBV30 and TRBJ2-3; 8 bases are a match to TRBD1. This CDR3 has 15 amino acids. The germline gives CDR1 GTSNPN, CDR2 SVGIG (reference sequence). V lost 3 bases to trimming and J lost 6 bases; unmatched junction nucleotides: 11.

This chain connects TRBV6-1 to TRBJ2-7; D might be TRBD1 (5 bases). The CDR3 consists of 13 residues. Per the germline V gene, CDR1 is MNHNS and CDR2 is SASEGT. V lost 5 bases and J lost 2, with 10 bases in between. The CDR3 DNA sequence: TGTGCCAGCAGTACTGACAGCGCCTACGAGCAGTACTTC. Protein sequence: CASSTDSAYEQYF.

This clone was seen a single time. This rearrangement joins TRBV5-6 to TRBJ2-5, with TRBD2 matching over 8 bases. The CDR3 totals 14 residues. Looked up from germline, CDR1 is SGHDT and CDR2 is YYEEEE. Unmatched junction bases numbered 7, after V lost 4 bases and J lost 5 bases. Here the CDR3 DNA reads TGTGCCAGCAGCCGAGGGACTAGGGTGGAGACCCAGTACTTC. This translates into CASSRGTRVETQYF.

Many counts were recorded for this clone. The CDR3 coding sequence is TGTGCCAGCACCCCGGACACGGACACTGAAGCTTTCTTT. It specifies CASTPDTDTEAFF. The chain recombines TRBV7-2 with TRBJ1-1; possibly TRBD1 for D (5 bases). This CDR3 has 13 residues. V shed 7 bases and J shed 3 bases, with 12 bases lying between them. CDR1 is SGHTA and CDR2 is FQGNSA in the germline V gene.

This chain joins TRBV5-1 and TRBJ2-5; 9 bases agree with TRBD2. Germline V CDR1 and CDR2: SGHRS, YFSETQ. The CDR3 runs to 16 residues. Germline trimming cut 4 bases from V and 1 base from J; bases unmatched to any gene: 8. In nucleotides, the CDR3 is TGCGCCAGCAGCCTGGCGGGAGGGAGAGCCCAAGAGACCCAGTACTTC. It codes for CASSLAGGRAQETQYF.

The chain recombines TRBV19 with TRBJ2-2, with a weak D call TRBD2 (6 bases). Trimming pared 6 bases from V and 5 bases from J, leaving 16 bases between. The length of the CDR3 is 15 residues. Germline CDR1 and CDR2: LNHDA and SQIVND (reference sequence). The CDR3 region has the DNA TGTGCCAGTAGCCCTAGCCGTGCGGGGACCGGGGAGCTGTTTTTT. It yields the protein CASSPSRAGTGELFF.

J is TRBJ1-4 and V is TRBV11-2; 10 bases map to TRBD1. V gave up 5 bases and J gave up 2 bases; unmatched junction bases: 11. This CDR3 is 18 amino acids long. Germline-derived CDR1 and CDR2 are SGHAT and FQNNGV. CDR3 sequence (DNA): TGTGCCAGCAGCAAGGGGACAGGGGCGTTTTCCACTAATGAAAAACTGTTTTTT. Its protein is CASSKGTGAFSTNEKLFF.

The CDR3 sequence is CASSFAGTPAADTIYF. The CDR3 region has the DNA TGCGCCAGCAGCTTTGCCGGGACACCCGCGGCGGACACCATATATTTT. The V and J genes are TRBV5-1 and TRBJ1-3; a possible D gene is TRBD1 (6 bases). The CDR3 is made up of 16 amino acids. The ends were cut back, 2 bases at V and 8 bases at J, with 20 bases in the middle. Per germline, CDR1 SGHRS and CDR2 YFSETQ. Complete variable domain (other parts from reference TRBV5-1 and TRBJ1-3): KAGVTQTPRYLIKTRGQQVTLSCSPISGHRSVSWYQQTPGQGLQFLFEYFSETQRNKGNFPGRFSGRQFSNSRSEMNVSTLELGDSALYLCASSFAGTPAADTIYFGEGSWLTVV.

The V gene is TRBV5-6, the J gene TRBJ2-7; D is ambiguous. Between the trimmed V and J ends, which lost 4 bases and 5 bases, there was a span of 7 bases. Germline V gene data show CDR1 as SGHDT and CDR2 as YYEEEE. CDR3 size: 11 residues. The CDR3 sequence is CASSRYDEQYF. The CDR3 DNA reads TGTGCCAGCAGCCGGTACGACGAGCAGTACTTC.

The chain carries TRBV28 and TRBJ2-1, with 7 bases identical to TRBD2. V lost 3 bases to trimming and J lost 5 bases; unmatched junction nucleotides: 7. The CDR3 length is 15 residues. Germline CDR1 MDHEN, CDR2 SYDVKM. CDR3 DNA sequence: TGTGCCAGCAGTTTCAGGCGGGAGCGACACAATGAGCAGTTCTTC. Protein sequence: CASSFRRERHNEQFF.

The chain has TRBV6-5 and TRBJ2-3, with D perhaps matching TRBD1 or TRBD2 (6 bases each). This CDR3 spans 15 amino acids. V lost 6 bases to trimming and J lost 2 bases, with 15 bases between them. Germline CDR1 and CDR2: MNHEY and SVGAGI. CDR3 protein: CASRSWGADTDTQYF. The CDR3 DNA reads TGTGCCAGCAGAAGTTGGGGGGCAGACACAGATACGCAGTATTTT.

The chain couples TRBV30 to TRBJ2-5; the D call may be TRBD1 or TRBD2 (5 bases each). Trimming removed 2 bases from V and 7 bases from J, with 14 bases in between. Germline loops: CDR1 GTSNPN, CDR2 SVGIG (reference sequence). The CDR3 consists of 13 residues. CDR3: CAWSIGVGATQYF. Here the CDR3 DNA reads TGTGCCTGGAGTATAGGGGTCGGGGCGACCCAGTACTTC.

In its sample, this clone was seen once. The V gene is TRBV4-1, the J gene TRBJ1-5; D not resolved. V gave up 4 bases and J gave up 6 bases, with 13 bases separating them. This CDR3 comprises 14 residues. Germline V gene data show CDR1 as MGHRA and CDR2 as YSYEKL. The CDR3 is CASSRPGLSQPQHF. For the CDR3, the DNA is TGCGCCAGCAGCCGGCCGGGTTTGTCTCAGCCCCAGCATTTT.

The chain employs TRBV4-1 and TRBJ2-3; 15 bases agree with TRBD2. CDR3 length equals 19 residues. Germline V gives CDR1 MGHRA, CDR2 YSYEKL. V lost 1 base to trimming and J lost 0 bases; unmatched junction nucleotides: 5. The CDR3 DNA sequence: TGCGCCAGCAGCCAAGTGGGGACTAGCGGGAGGTCTAGCACAGATACGCAGTATTTT. This codes for CASSQVGTSGRSSTDTQYF.

The V gene is TRBV2, the J gene TRBJ1-2; D might be TRBD1 (6 bases). Trimming removed 9 bases from V and 5 bases from J, with 13 bases in between. CDR3 size: 12 residues. CDR1 is SNHLY and CDR2 is FYNNEI in the germline V gene. The DNA for the CDR3 is TGTGCCAGAGATGGGGGGCCTTATGGCTACACCTTC. Translated, it gives CARDGGPYGYTF. Together with reference TRBV2 and TRBJ1-2, the CDR3 gives the full variable domain: EPEVTQTPSHQVTQMGQEVILRCVPISNHLYFYWYRQILGQKVEFLVSFYNNEISEKSEIFDDQFSVERPDGSNFTLKIRSTKLEDSAMYFCARDGGPYGYTFGSGTRLTVV.

This rearrangement joins TRBV19 to TRBJ2-2; D unclear. Trimming pared 0 bases from V and 6 bases from J, leaving 5 bases between. CDR1 and CDR2 from the germline V gene are LNHDA and SQIVND (reference sequence). The CDR3 consists of 13 residues. As DNA, the CDR3 is TGTGCCAGTAGTATAGAGCGCTCCGGGGAGCTGTTTTTT. Residues: CASSIERSGELFF.

This clone has a count of ten or more. The chain is built from TRBV6-1 and TRBJ2-7; 7 bases match TRBD2. With V trimmed by 4 bases and J by 2 bases, 5 bases remained unmatched. CDR3 length: 14 residues. Germline lookup yields CDR1 MNHNS and CDR2 SASEGT. CDR3 bases: TGTGCCAGCAGTGGGGAGGGGCCGACCTACGAGCAGTACTTC. Its translation is CASSGEGPTYEQYF.

J is TRBJ1-6 and V is TRBV2; possibly TRBD1 for D (5 bases). V was shortened by 3 bases and J by 8 bases, with 11 bases between the two germline ends. The CDR3 consists of 14 residues. Germline-derived CDR1 and CDR2 are SNHLY and FYNNEI. CDR3 sequence reads: CASSDREGYSPLHF. The CDR3 nucleotides read TGTGCCAGCAGTGATAGGGAGGGGTATTCACCCCTCCACTTT.

The rearrangement joins TRBV6-6 to TRBJ2-6; D is possibly TRBD1 (6 bases). Germline-derived CDR1 and CDR2 are MNHNY and SVGAGI (reference sequence). With 5 bases removed from V and 2 bases from J, the gap between germline ends came to 13 bases. The CDR3 extends over 16 amino acids. The DNA of the CDR3 is TGTGCCAGCAGTCCACCGGGACAAGCTGGGGCCAACGTCCTGACTTTC. It codes for CASSPPGQAGANVLTF.

Notes on this clone: A much larger clone lies a single base off, so this may be a read error. Without the conserved terminal phenylalanine or tryptophan, this CDR3 likely stems from a read error. The chain is built from TRBV7-6 and TRBJ2-3, with 14 bases matching TRBD2. Germline CDR1 and CDR2: SGHVS and FNYEAQ. CDR3 length equals 21 residues. Trimming removed 3 bases from V and 2 bases from J; junction bases left unmatched: 16. The CDR3: CASSFPSSPGLAGGSTDTQYL. The DNA for the CDR3 is TGTGCCAGCAGCTTTCCCTCCTCCCCTGGACTAGCGGGAGGATCCACAGATACGCAGTATCTT.

To note about this clone: The sample carries other DNA sequences with the same CDR3. This chain connects TRBV5-4 to TRBJ2-5, with D unclear. The CDR3 covers 14 residues. Germline V gives CDR1 SGHNT, CDR2 YYREEE (reference sequence). Trimming removed 0 bases at V and 2 bases at J, with 8 bases between. Here the CDR3 DNA reads TGTGCCAGCAGCTTGGGGGCGGTTCAAGAGACCCAGTACTTC. This codes for CASSLGAVQETQYF.

V usage is TRBV6-5 and J usage is TRBJ2-2; D is unclear. This CDR3 is built from 15 residues. The V gene's germline CDR1 is MNHEY and CDR2 SVGAGI. Trimming took 2 bases from V and 0 from J, leaving 7 bases between them. Here the CDR3 reads CASSYGLANTGELFF. The DNA for the CDR3 is TGTGCCAGCAGTTACGGCCTAGCGAACACCGGGGAGCTGTTTTTT.